This record covers a single TCR beta chain. Study processing details: Reference gene primer amplification in the assay estimated nucleated cell counts. Using immunoSEQ multiplex PCR, the repertoire was profiled, and TCRdb retains in-frame clones only, with some absent. D and trimming were read from the DNA, whereas the V and J calls and clone size are those reported in that table. Among around 230,000 clones, about 81% were seen once, and the ten largest hold 9.2%. Per the germline V gene, CDR1 is SEHNR and CDR2 is FQNEAQ (reference sequence). The J segment lost 5 bases and the V segment lost 9 bases, leaving 6 bases of the junction unmatched. The CDR3 has 12 amino acids. Study members were between about 18 and 100 years old and lived in around 24 US regions. All recovered Cohort 3 donors got two negative PCRs, got clearance, or saw symptom resolution. The sample is drawn from a study of blood T cell repertoires in COVID-19.

The receptor was isolated from a man aged 40-49 years who had recovered from COVID-19. The V and J genes are TRBV7-9 and TRBJ2-5; 7 bases map to TRBD1. Sequencing used PBMCs or T cells enriched from blood (not recorded which). The CDR3 coding sequence is TGTGCCAGTTTACGAGGGGGCGAGACCCAGTACTTC. Translating it yields CASLRGGETQYF.